This T cell receptor (beta chain) came from a study of T cell repertoires in cytomegalovirus infection (dated by TCRdb to between 2017 and 2020). Notes on the research overall: The HLA type of each donor mattered for the analysis, because public TCR beta signatures pointed to carriage of CMV infection along with the matching HLA type. The paper's findings and limits, for the study overall: The ex vivo response was dominated by HLA-C-restricted CMV-specific TCR beta clonotypes, which also provided the single most frequent clonotype in two of eight donors. Carriers of CMV infection plus the relevant HLA type were discriminated by the cumulative frequency of public TCR beta family members in the study cohort and in an independent approximately 400-donor cohort.

Taken from the germline V gene, the CDR1 and CDR2 loops are MGHDK and SYGVNS. From the cysteine up to the phenylalanine, the CDR3 has a length of 13 residues. Of the read, only the CDR3 DNA is kept; its 39 bases are in frame from base 1. V sheds 0 bases and J sheds 5 bases, leaving 8 bases between their ends. The instrument was an Illumina HiSeq 1500. TCRdb applied fastp at Q25 and MiXCR to the public reads, then kept only in-frame beta chains. Rows with one shared CDR3 protein collapse into an entry with the most common genes and DNA. The sample table lists about 260,000 distinct CDR3 sequences, approximately 15% of them with a count of one. The ten largest account for 7% to 9.5% of the sample. As for this clonotype: Its target antigen remains unknown. No base quality values were provided; no much bigger clone lies one nucleotide off.

The specimen was PBMCs. The sequence joins TRBV25-1 to TRBJ2-7; too little of a D gene remains to name it. The clonotype comes from a human donor in good health (CMV status not recorded). Some clones in this sample may be carry-over from other donors' samples. The bases are TGTGCCAGCAGTGAATATTTTCGGGACGAGCAGTACTTC. This sequence encodes CASSEYFRDEQYF.